This T cell receptor beta chain was sequenced in a study of CD8 T cells in Susac syndrome. With random hexamers, reverse transcription was performed on about 0.5 to 1 ug of RNA. Using its own MiXCR run on the immunoSEQ multiplex PCR reads, TCRdb lists one record per CDR3 protein. The table lists 240,000 or so distinct CDR3 sequences, approximately 95% of them singletons. The germline gives CDR1 MNHEY, CDR2 SMNVEV (reference sequence). With 3 bases removed from V and 5 bases from J, the gap between germline ends came to 11 bases. The CDR3 has 13 amino acids. The material sequenced was CD4+ T cells from PBMCs. This chain joins TRBV27 and TRBJ2-7; no definite D call. This receptor was obtained from a human donor with Susac syndrome. The CDR3 spells CASSFSQFHEQYF. DNA for the CDR3: TGTGCCAGCAGTTTCTCACAGTTCCACGAGCAGTACTTC.